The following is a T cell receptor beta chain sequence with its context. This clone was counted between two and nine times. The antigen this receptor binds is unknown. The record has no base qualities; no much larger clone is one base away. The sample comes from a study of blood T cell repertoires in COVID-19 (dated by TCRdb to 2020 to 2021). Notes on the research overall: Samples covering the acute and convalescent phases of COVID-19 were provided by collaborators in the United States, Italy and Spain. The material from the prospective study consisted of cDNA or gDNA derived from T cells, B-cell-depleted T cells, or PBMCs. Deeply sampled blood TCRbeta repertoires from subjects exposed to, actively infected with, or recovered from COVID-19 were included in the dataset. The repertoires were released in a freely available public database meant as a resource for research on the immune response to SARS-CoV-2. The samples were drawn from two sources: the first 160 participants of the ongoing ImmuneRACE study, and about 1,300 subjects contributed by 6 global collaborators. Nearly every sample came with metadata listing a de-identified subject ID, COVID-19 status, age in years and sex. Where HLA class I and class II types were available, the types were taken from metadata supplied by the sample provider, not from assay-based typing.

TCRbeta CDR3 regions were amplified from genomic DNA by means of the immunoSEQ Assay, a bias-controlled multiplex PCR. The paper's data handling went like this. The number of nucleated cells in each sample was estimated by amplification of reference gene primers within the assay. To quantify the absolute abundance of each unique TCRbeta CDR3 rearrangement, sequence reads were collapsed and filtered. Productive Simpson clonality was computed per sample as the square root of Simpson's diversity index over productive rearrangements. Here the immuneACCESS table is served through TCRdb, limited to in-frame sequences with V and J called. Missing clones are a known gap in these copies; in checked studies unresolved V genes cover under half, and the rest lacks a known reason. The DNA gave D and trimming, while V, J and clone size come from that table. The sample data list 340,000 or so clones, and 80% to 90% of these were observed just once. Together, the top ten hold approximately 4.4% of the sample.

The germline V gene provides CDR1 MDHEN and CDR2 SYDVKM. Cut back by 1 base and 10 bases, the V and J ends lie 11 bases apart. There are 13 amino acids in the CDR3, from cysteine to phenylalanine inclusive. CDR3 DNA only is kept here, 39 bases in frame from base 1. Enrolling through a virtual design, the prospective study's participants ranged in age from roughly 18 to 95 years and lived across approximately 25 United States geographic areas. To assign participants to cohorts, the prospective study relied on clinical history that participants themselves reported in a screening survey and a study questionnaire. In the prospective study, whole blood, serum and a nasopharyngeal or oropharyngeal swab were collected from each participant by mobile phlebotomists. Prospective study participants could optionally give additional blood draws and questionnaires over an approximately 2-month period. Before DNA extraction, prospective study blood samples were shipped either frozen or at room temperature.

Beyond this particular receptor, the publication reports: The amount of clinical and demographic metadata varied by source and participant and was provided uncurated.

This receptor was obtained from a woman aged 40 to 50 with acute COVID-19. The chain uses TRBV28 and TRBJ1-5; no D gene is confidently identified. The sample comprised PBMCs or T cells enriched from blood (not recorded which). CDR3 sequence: CASSLLYSGPQHF. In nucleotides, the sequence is TGTGCCAGCAGTTTATTGTATTCGGGTCCCCAGCATTTT.